Following are 4 T cell receptor beta chains from one sample sequenced in a study of vaccination and CD4 T cells after COVID-19. Treatment specified: approximately 9-day PBMC culture with coronavirus spike peptide pools or control peptides (ViraFEST assay). Sequenced with the Oncomine TCR Beta short-read assay was DNA taken from cultured CD4+ T cells. TCRdb redid the calling of the PCR reads with MiXCR, one entry per CDR3 protein. Of 19,000 or so distinct CDR3 sequences listed, more than 50% are singletons. These TCRs' antigens remain unknown. Input material: CD4+ T cells from blood, cultured in vitro. The source is a human donor who had recovered from COVID-19.

The table lists this clonotype with a few counts. The V and J genes are TRBV7-6 and TRBJ2-7, with a tentative D call TRBD1 (6 bases). CDR1 and CDR2 (germline): SGHVS, FNYEAQ. The V gene lost 4 bases and the J gene lost 9 bases, with 22 bases spanning the gap. This CDR3 contains 15 residues. CDR3 nucleotides: TGTGCCAGCAGCTCCCAACAGGGAAGATCGGGCGGGCAGTACTTC. Amino acid sequence: CASSSQQGRSGGQYF.

The chain employs TRBV6-1 and TRBJ2-7; 9 bases match TRBD1. Germline CDR1 is MNHNS and CDR2 is SASEGT. The CDR3 sequence is 15 residues long. V trimming: 6 bases; J trimming: 4 bases; junction bases outside the gene matches: 10. CDR3 sequence (DNA): TGTGCCAGCAGACTTTACGGACAGGGGTTATACGAGCAGTACTTC. Translated, it gives CASRLYGQGLYEQYF.

This clonotype was recorded a few times. The rearrangement uses TRBV28 and TRBJ1-5; D ambiguous. The CDR3 spans 12 residues. The germline CDR1 and CDR2 sequences are MDHEN and SYDVKM. The ends were cut back, 7 bases at V and 1 base at J, with 5 bases in the middle. CDR3 in DNA: TGTGCCAGCACCACCAGCAATCAGCCCCAGCATTTT. Its protein is CASTTSNQPQHF.

This clonotype appeared a single time. The chain carries TRBV10-3 and TRBJ2-7; possible D gene TRBD2, 6 bases. The CDR3 sequence is 13 residues long. The germline V gene encodes CDR1 ENHRY and CDR2 SYGVKD. V dropped 8 bases and J dropped 5 bases, with 16 bases sitting between them. The CDR3 nucleotides read TGTGCCATCTCCCCCGATCGGGGGAACGAGCAGTACTTC. This encodes CAISPDRGNEQYF.